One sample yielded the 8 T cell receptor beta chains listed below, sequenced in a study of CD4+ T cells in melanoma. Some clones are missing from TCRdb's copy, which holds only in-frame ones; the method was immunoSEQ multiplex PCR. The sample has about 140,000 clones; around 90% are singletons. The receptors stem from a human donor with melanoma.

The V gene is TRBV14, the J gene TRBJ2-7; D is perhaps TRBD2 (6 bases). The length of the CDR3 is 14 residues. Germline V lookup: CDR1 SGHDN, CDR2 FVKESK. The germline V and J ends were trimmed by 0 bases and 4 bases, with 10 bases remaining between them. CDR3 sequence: CASSQDWAGYEQYF. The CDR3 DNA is TGTGCCAGCAGCCAAGATTGGGCGGGGTACGAGCAGTACTTC. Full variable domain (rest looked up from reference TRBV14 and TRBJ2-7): EAGVTQFPSHSVIEKGQTVTLRCDPISGHDNLYWYRRVMGKEIKFLLHFVKESKQDESGMPNNRFLAERTGGTYSTLKVQPAELEDSGVYFCASSQDWAGYEQYFGPGTRLTVT.

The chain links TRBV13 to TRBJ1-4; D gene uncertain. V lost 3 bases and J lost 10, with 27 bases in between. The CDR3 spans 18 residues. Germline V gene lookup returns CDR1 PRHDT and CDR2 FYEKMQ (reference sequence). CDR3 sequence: CASSLRVSFTSSVGKLFF. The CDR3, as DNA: TGTGCCAGCAGCTTGAGGGTCTCCTTCACAAGCAGCGTCGGAAAACTGTTTTTT.

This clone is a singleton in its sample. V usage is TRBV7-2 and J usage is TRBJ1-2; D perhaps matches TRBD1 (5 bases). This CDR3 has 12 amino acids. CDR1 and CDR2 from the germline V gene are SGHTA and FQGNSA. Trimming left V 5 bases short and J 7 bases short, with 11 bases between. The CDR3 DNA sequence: TGTGCCAGCAGCCAGCCGGGGCGTGGCTACACCTTC. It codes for CASSQPGRGYTF.

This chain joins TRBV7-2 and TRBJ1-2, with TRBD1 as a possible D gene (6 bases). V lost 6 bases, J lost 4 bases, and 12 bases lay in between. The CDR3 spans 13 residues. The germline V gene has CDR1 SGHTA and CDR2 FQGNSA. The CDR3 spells CASRPGVAYGYTF. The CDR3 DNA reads TGTGCCAGCAGACCAGGGGTGGCCTATGGCTACACCTTC.

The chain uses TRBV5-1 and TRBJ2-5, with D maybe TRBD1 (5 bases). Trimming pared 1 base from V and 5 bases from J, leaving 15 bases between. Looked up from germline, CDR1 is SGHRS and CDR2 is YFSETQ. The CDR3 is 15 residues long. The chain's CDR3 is CASSLNNKGPETQYF. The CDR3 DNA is TGCGCCAGCAGCTTGAATAATAAGGGGCCGGAGACCCAGTACTTC.

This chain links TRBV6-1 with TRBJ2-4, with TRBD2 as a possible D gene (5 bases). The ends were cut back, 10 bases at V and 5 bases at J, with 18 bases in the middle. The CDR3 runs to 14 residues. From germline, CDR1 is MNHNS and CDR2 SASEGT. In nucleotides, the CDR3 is TGTGCCAACCCATTATCCACCGGGGAAAACATTCAGTACTTC. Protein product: CANPLSTGENIQYF.

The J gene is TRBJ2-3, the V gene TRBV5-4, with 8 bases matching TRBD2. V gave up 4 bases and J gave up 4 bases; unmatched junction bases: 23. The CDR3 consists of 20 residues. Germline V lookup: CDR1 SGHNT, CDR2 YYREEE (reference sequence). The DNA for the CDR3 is TGTGCCAGCAGCCTACAGGGACTAGGCCTAGGAGGGAGCAGCGCAGATACGCAGTATTTT. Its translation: CASSLQGLGLGGSSADTQYF.

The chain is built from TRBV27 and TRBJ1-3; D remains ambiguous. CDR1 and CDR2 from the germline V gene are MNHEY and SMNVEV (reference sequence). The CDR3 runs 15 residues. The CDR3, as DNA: TGTGTTTCTGGCGCGGCTGGGAGCTCTGGAAACACCATATATTTT. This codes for CVSGAAGSSGNTIYF.